The clone carrying this T cell receptor (beta chain) was recorded a few times. Antigen specificity is unknown. The record originates from a study of cytotoxic CD8 clonotypes in ibrutinib-treated CLL. The study, taken as a whole, reports: Patients with sustained remission and those progressing were sampled at differing times.

The V segment lost 5 bases and the J segment 6 bases; nucleotides outside the gene matches: 8. Germline V lookup: CDR1 MNHEY, CDR2 SVGAGI. This CDR3 is 15 amino acids long. Frozen-stored PBMCs produced around 2.2 micrograms of genomic DNA for TCR beta libraries. Libraries were prepared by immunoSEQ multiplex PCR; TCRdb keeps only in-frame clonotypes and omits some of them. The data contain under 300,000 clones, less than 75% of them seen just once; the ten biggest clones take up 15%. The rearrangement links TRBV6-5 to TRBJ2-7; 12 bases match TRBD1. This sequence was found in a human donor with chronic lymphocytic leukemia. The sample consisted of PBMCs, taken after 24 months of ibrutinib treatment. CDR3 loop: CASSTTGTGGLEQYF. The CDR3 DNA is TGTGCCAGCAGTACCACCGGGACAGGGGGCCTCGAGCAGTACTTC.